These 7 T cell receptor beta chains share one sample of origin, sequenced in a study of blood T cell repertoires in COVID-19. Here immunoSEQ multiplex PCR was the method, and the copy in TCRdb shows in-frame clones only, minus some. The top ten hold roughly 9.2% of the sample, which has about 130,000 clones, about four fifths seen once. Input material: PBMCs or T cells enriched from blood (not recorded which). Source of these receptors: a man in his fifties or sixties who had recovered from COVID-19.

The CDR3 nucleotides are TGTGCCAGCAGCATCGGCCAGGGTTCCAATTCACCCCTCCACTTT. Protein product: CASSIGQGSNSPLHF. The chain uses TRBV21-1 and TRBJ1-6; no DNA check was done on the table's D call, TRBD1. TRBV21-1 is a pseudogene locus. The CDR3 length is 15 residues.

This clone was seen a handful of times. The V call is TRBV14, the J call TRBJ1-3; 8 nucleotides match TRBD1. V dropped 1 base and J dropped 3; count of bases not matched to a gene: 2. The CDR3 totals 15 residues. CDR1 and CDR2 (germline): SGHDN, FVKESK. CDR3 in amino acids: CASSQVGTGGNTIYF. Here the CDR3 DNA reads TGTGCCAGCAGCCAAGTCGGGACAGGTGGAAACACCATATATTTT.

The chain links TRBV19 to TRBJ2-1; the match to TRBD2 covers 10 bases. CDR1 LNHDA and CDR2 SQIVND come from the germline V gene (reference sequence). After removal of 6 bases from V and 8 bases from J, the junction contained 7 bases not matched to a gene. This CDR3 has 14 residues. The CDR3 sequence is CASRASGGAHEQFF. As DNA, the CDR3 is TGTGCCAGTAGAGCGAGCGGGGGGGCCCATGAGCAGTTCTTC.

The chain couples TRBV12-3 or TRBV12-4 to TRBJ1-4; D gene unclear. The CDR3 spans 11 residues. V was trimmed by 11 bases and J by 0 bases, leaving 4 bases between them. CDR3 sequence (DNA): TGTGCCTGCGCAACTAATGAAAAACTGTTTTTT. Protein sequence: CACATNEKLFF.

The chain is built from TRBV28 and TRBJ2-3; 7 bases fit TRBD1. With V trimmed by 6 bases and J by 4 bases, 10 bases remained unmatched. The CDR3 totals 15 residues. Germline V lookup: CDR1 MDHEN, CDR2 SYDVKM. For the CDR3, the DNA is TGTGCCAGCAGACACCGACAGGGTTTCGCAGATACGCAGTATTTT. Residues: CASRHRQGFADTQYF.

The gene calls are TRBV5-4 and TRBJ1-6; 10 nucleotides match TRBD1. The CDR3 covers 15 residues. Per germline, CDR1 SGHNT and CDR2 YYREEE (reference sequence). V lost 5 bases and J lost 9; bases outside the gene matches: 8. The CDR3 bases are TGTGCCAGCAGTTCCCGGGACAGGGGAGGTTCACCCCTCCACTTT. Protein product: CASSSRDRGGSPLHF.

This chain links TRBV2 with TRBJ2-1, with TRBD2 identical over 13 bases. V trimming: 7 bases; J trimming: 7 bases; junction bases outside the gene matches: 13. The CDR3 has 17 residues. The V gene's germline CDR1 is SNHLY and CDR2 FYNNEI. CDR3 sequence reads: CASIAPGLAGVGNEQFF. The DNA for the CDR3 is TGTGCCAGCATCGCCCCTGGACTAGCGGGAGTGGGAAATGAGCAGTTCTTC. The full variable domain, completed using reference TRBV2 and TRBJ2-1, is EPEVTQTPSHQVTQMGQEVILRCVPISNHLYFYWYRQILGQKVEFLVSFYNNEISEKSEIFDDQFSVERPDGSNFTLKIRSTKLEDSAMYFCASIAPGLAGVGNEQFFGPGTRLTVL.